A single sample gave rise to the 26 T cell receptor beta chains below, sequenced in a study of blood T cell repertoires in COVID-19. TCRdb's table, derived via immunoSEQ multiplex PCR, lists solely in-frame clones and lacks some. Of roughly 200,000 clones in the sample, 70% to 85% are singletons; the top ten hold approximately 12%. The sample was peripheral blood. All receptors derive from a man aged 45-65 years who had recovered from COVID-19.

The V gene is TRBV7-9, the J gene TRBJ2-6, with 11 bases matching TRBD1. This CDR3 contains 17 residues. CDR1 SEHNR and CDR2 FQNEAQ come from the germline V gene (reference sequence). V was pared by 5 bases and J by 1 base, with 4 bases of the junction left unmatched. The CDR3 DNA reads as TGTGCCAGCAGCCCGGACAGGGGGCGGTCTGGGGCCAACGTCCTGACTTTC. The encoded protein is CASSPDRGRSGANVLTF.

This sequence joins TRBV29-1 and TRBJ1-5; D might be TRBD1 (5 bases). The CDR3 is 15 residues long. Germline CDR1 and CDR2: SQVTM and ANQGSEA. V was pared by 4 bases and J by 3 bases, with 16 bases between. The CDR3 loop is CSVVVTAGNNQPQHF. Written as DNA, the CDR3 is TGCAGCGTTGTAGTTACGGCAGGGAACAATCAGCCCCAGCATTTT.

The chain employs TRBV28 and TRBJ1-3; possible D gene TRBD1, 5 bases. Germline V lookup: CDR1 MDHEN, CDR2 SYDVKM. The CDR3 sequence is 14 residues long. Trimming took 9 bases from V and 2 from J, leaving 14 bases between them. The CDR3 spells CASKDGGAGNTIYF. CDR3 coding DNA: TGTGCCAGTAAAGACGGGGGGGCTGGAAACACCATATATTTT. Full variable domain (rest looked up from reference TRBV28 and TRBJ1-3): DVKVTQSSRYLVKRTGEKVFLECVQDMDHENMFWYRQDPGLGLRLIYFSYDVKMKEKGDIPEGYSVSREKKERFSLILESASTNQTSMYLCASKDGGAGNTIYFGEGSWLTVV.

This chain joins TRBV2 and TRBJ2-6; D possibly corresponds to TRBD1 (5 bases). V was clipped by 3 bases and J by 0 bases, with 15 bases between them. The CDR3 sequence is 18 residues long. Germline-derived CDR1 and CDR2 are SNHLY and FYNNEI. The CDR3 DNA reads TGTGCCAGCAGTGATTTGGGAAAGGGGTTCTCTGGGGCCAACGTCCTGACTTTC. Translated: CASSDLGKGFSGANVLTF.

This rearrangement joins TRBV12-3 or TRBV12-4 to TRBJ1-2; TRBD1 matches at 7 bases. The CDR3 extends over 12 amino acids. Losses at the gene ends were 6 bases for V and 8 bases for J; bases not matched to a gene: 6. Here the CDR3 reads CASSRQGHGYTF. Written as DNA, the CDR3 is TGTGCCAGCAGCAGACAGGGCCACGGCTACACCTTC.

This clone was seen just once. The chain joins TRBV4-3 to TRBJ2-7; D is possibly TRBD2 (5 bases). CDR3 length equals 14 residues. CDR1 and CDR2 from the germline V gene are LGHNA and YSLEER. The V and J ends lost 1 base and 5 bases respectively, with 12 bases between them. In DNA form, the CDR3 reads TGCGCCAGCAGCCAAGGGGGTAGCGACCACGAGCAGTACTTC. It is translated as CASSQGGSDHEQYF.

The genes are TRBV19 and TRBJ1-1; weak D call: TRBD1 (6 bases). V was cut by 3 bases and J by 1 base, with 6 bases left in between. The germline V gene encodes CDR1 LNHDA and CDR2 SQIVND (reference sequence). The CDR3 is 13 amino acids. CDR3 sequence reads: CASSMGANTEAFF. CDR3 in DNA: TGTGCCAGTAGTATGGGGGCGAACACTGAAGCTTTCTTT.

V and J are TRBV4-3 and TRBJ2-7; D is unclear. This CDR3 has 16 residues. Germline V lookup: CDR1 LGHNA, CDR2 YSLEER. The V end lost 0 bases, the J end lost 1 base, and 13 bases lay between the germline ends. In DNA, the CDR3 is TGCGCCAGCAGCCAAGATCGTCCAGGTCCGTCCTACGAGCAGTACTTC. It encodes CASSQDRPGPSYEQYF.

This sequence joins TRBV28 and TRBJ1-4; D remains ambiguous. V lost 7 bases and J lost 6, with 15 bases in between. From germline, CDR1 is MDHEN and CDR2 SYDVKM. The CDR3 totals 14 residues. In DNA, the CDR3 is TGTGCCAGCAATTCCCGGGTGGCTGATGAAAAACTGTTTTTT. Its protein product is CASNSRVADEKLFF.

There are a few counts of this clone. The CDR3 bases are TGCGCCAGCAGCTTGGGGGAGGTCAAGGGCAATGAGCAGTTCTTC. It codes for CASSLGEVKGNEQFF. This sequence joins TRBV5-1 and TRBJ2-1; D possibly corresponds to TRBD2 (6 bases). Germline CDR1 and CDR2: SGHRS and YFSETQ. V dropped 0 bases and J dropped 6 bases, with 13 bases sitting between them. The CDR3 has 15 amino acids.

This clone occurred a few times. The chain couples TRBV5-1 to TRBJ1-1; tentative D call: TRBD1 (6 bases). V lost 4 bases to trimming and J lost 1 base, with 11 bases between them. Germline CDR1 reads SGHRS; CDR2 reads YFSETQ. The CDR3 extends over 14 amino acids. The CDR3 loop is CASSADRQNTEAFF. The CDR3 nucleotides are TGCGCCAGCAGCGCGGACAGACAGAACACTGAAGCTTTCTTT.

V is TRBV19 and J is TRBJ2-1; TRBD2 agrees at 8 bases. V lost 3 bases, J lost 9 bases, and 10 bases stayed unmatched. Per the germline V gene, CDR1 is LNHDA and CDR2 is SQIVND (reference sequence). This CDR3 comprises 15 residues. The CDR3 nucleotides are TGTGCCAGTAGTATCGGGCCGGGGGGGTGGAGTGAGCAGTTCTTC. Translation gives CASSIGPGGWSEQFF.

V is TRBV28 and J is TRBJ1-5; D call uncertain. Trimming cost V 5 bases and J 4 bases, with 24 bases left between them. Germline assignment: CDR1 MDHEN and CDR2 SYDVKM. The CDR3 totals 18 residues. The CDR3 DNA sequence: TGTGCCAGCAGTACCAGAGGTCTACCACTACGTCAAAATCAGCCCCAGCATTTT. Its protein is CASSTRGLPLRQNQPQHF.

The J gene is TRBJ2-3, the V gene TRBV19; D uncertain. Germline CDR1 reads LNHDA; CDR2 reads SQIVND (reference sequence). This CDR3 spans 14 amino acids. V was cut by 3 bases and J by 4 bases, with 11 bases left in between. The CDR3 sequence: CASSIFGLADTQYF. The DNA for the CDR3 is TGTGCCAGTAGTATTTTTGGTCTAGCAGATACGCAGTATTTT.

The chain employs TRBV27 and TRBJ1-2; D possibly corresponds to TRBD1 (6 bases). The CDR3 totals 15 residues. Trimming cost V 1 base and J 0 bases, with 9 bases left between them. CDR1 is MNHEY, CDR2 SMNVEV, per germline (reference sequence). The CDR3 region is CASSLWGGTNYGYTF. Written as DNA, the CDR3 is TGTGCCAGCAGTTTATGGGGGGGCACTAACTATGGCTACACCTTC.

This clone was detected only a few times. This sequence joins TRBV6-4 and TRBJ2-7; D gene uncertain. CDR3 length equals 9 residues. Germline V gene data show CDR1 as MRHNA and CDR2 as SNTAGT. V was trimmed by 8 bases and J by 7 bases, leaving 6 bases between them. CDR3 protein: CASRTEQYF. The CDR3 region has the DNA TGTGCCAGCCGTACAGAGCAGTACTTC.

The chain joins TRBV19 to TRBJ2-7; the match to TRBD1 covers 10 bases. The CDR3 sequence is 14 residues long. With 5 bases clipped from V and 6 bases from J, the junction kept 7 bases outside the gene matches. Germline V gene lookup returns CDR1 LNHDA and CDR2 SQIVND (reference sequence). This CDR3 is CASSHRDRGAEQYF. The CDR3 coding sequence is TGTGCCAGTAGTCACCGGGACAGGGGCGCCGAGCAGTACTTC.

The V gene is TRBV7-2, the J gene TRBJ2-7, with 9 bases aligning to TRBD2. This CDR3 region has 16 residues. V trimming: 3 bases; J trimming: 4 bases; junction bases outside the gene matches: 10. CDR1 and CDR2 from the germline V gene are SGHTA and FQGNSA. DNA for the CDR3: TGTGCCAGCAGCTTGCAAGTAGCGGGAGTAGCTTACGAGCAGTACTTC. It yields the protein CASSLQVAGVAYEQYF.

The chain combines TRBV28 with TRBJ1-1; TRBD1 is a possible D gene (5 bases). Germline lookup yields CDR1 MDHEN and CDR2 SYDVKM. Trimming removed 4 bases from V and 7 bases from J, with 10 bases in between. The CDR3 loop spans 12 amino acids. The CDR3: CASSWGPLEAFF. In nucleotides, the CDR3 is TGTGCCAGCAGTTGGGGCCCCCTTGAAGCTTTCTTT.

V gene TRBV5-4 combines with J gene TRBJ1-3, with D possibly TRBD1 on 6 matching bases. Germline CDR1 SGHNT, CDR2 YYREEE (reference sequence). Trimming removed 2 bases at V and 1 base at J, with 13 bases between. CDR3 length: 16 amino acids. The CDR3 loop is CASSLGSGVSGNTIYF. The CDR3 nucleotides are TGTGCCAGCAGCTTAGGATCAGGGGTGTCTGGAAACACCATATATTTT.

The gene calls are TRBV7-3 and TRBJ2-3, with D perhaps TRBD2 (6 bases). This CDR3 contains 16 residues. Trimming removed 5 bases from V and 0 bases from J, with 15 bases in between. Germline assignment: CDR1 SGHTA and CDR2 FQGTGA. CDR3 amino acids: CASSLQGGTSTDTQYF. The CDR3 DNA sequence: TGTGCCAGCAGCCTGCAAGGAGGGACTAGCACAGATACGCAGTATTTT.

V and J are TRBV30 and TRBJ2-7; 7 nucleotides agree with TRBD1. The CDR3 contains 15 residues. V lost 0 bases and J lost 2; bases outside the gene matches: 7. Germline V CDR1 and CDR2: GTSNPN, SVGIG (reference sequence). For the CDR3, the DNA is TGTGCCTGGAGTGTACTCTGGGACAGAGCCTACGAGCAGTACTTC. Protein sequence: CAWSVLWDRAYEQYF.

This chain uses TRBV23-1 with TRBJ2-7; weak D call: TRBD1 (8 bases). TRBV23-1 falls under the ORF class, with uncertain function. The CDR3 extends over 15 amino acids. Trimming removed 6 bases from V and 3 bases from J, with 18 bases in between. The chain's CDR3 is CASRLQGGKVYEQYF. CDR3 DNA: TGCGCCAGCAGACTACAGGGGGGGAAAGTCTACGAGCAGTACTTC.

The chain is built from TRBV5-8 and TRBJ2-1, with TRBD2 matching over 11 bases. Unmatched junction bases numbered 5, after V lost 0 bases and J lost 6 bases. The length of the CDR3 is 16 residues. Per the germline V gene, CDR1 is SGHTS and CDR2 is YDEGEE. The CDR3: CASSLGGLAGLNEQFF. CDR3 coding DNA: TGTGCCAGCAGCTTGGGTGGACTAGCGGGCCTCAATGAGCAGTTCTTC.

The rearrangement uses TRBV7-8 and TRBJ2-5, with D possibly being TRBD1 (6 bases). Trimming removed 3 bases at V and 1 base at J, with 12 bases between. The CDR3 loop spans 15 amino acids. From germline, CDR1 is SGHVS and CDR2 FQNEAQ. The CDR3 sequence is CASSFRRGSQETQYF. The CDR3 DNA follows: TGTGCCAGCAGCTTCCGCAGGGGTTCCCAAGAGACCCAGTACTTC.

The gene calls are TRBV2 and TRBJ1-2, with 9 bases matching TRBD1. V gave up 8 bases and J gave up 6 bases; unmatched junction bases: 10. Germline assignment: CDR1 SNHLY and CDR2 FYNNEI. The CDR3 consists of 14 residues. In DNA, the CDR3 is TGTGCCAGCCTTCCCCGGACAGGGGCGCATGGCTACACCTTC. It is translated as CASLPRTGAHGYTF. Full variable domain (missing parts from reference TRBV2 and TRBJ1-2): EPEVTQTPSHQVTQMGQEVILRCVPISNHLYFYWYRQILGQKVEFLVSFYNNEISEKSEIFDDQFSVERPDGSNFTLKIRSTKLEDSAMYFCASLPRTGAHGYTFGSGTRLTVV.